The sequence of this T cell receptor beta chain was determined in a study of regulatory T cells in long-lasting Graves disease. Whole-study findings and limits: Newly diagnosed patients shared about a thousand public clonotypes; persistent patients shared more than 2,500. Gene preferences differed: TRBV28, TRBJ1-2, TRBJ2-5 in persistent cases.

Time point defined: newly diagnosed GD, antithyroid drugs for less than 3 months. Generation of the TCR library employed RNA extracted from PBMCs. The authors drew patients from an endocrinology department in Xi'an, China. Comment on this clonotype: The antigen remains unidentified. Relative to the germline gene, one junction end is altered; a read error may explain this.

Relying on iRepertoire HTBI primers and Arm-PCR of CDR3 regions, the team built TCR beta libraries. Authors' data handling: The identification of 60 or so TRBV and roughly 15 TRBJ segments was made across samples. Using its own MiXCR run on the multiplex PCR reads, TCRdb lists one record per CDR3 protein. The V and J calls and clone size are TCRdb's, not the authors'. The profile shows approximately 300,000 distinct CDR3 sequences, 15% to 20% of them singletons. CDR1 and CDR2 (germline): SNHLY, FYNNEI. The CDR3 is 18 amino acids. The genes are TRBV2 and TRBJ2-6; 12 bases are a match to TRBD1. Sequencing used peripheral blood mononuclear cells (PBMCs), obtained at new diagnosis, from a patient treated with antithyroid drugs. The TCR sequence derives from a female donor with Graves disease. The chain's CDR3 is CASSGGGQGATGANVLIF. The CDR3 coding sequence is TGTGCCAGCAGTGGGGGGGGACAGGGGGCCACTGGGGCCAACGTCCTGATTTTC.